Listed below are T cell receptor beta chains from one sample, sequenced in a study of T cell responses to AZD1222 COVID-19 vaccine. Assay: immunoSEQ multiplex PCR; the TCRdb copy retains only in-frame clones and omits some. The data show under 150,000 clones, roughly 93% seen once. Sample: peripheral blood, taken 28 days after the second AZD1222 dose. All receptors come from an adult who received the AZD1222 COVID-19 vaccine. Both conserved end residues are part of each CDR3. A D gene is named only where the DNA matches it firmly. Only some rows state a clone size, as once, few, many or a class for expanded clones.

TRBJ1-2,-,TRBV7-8,-,CASSGRDDGYTF,TGTGCCAGCAGCGGACGGGACGATGGCTACACCTTC
TRBJ1-3,-,TRBV6-1,-,CASSEDLWSSGNTIYF,TGTGCCAGCAGTGAAGACCTGTGGAGCTCTGGAAACACCATATATTTT
TRBJ1-2,TRBD1,TRBV3-1/TRBV3-2,-,CASSQVLGTGDGYTF,TGTGCCAGCAGCCAAGTCCTGGGGACAGGGGATGGCTACACCTTC
TRBJ2-2,-,TRBV7-9,-,CASSLVGRGNTGELFF,TGTGCCAGCAGCTTAGTTGGCAGGGGGAACACCGGGGAGCTGTTTTTT
TRBJ2-3,TRBD2,TRBV7-2,-,CASSPTSGSGTQYF,TGTGCCAGCAGCCCGACTAGCGGGAGTGGTACGCAGTATTTT
TRBJ2-1,-,TRBV30,-,CAWSQDSYNEQFF,TGTGCCTGGAGCCAGGACTCCTACAATGAGCAGTTCTTC
TRBJ1-6,TRBD1,TRBV24-1,-,CATLLTGVDNSPLHF,TGTGCCACCCTCCTGACAGGGGTTGATAATTCACCCCTCCACTTT
TRBJ1-3,-,TRBV14,-,CASSQGRFSGNTIYF,TGTGCCAGCAGCCAAGGCCGATTCTCTGGAAACACCATATATTTT
TRBJ2-1,TRBD1,TRBV5-8,-,CASSTPGQGAAEQFF,TGTGCCAGCAGCACTCCGGGACAGGGGGCTGCTGAGCAGTTCTTC
TRBJ1-2,-,TRBV20-1,-,CSFRRFDGYTF,TGCAGTTTCAGGCGCTTTGATGGCTACACCTTC
TRBJ1-1,-,TRBV9,-,CASSLQGNTEAFF,TGTGCCAGCAGCCTACAGGGGAACACTGAAGCTTTCTTT
TRBJ1-2,-,TRBV10-2,-,CASSEVRVVGYTF,TGCGCCAGCAGTGAAGTTAGGGTCGTAGGCTACACCTTC
TRBJ1-2,-,TRBV5-1,-,CASSYYRDGYYGYTF,TGCGCCAGCAGCTATTATAGGGACGGCTACTATGGCTACACCTTC
TRBJ2-1,-,TRBV19,-,CASTLGGNEQFF,TGTGCCAGTACGCTCGGGGGCAATGAGCAGTTCTTC
TRBJ1-6,-,TRBV3-1/TRBV3-2,-,CASSVGTRSSPLHF,TGTGCCAGCAGCGTCGGGACAAGAAGTTCACCCCTCCACTTT
TRBJ1-1,-,TRBV7-8,-,CASSPLGGRNTEAFF,TGTGCCAGCAGCCCCCTGGGGGGCAGGAACACTGAAGCTTTCTTT
TRBJ2-5,TRBD2,TRBV11-2,-,CASSRGASGNQETQYF,TGTGCCAGCAGCCGAGGGGCCAGCGGGAACCAAGAGACCCAGTACTTC
TRBJ1-2,-,TRBV19,few,CASSSRDTNNYGYTF,TGTGCCAGTAGTAGCCGGGACACCAATAACTATGGCTACACCTTC
TRBJ2-7,-,TRBV27,-,CASSLYPPGVYEQYF,TGTGCCAGCAGTTTATACCCCCCGGGAGTCTACGAGCAGTACTTC
TRBJ2-3,-,TRBV3-1/TRBV3-2,-,CASSPLRTDTQYF,TGTGCCAGCAGCCCCTTGAGGACAGATACGCAGTATTTT
TRBJ2-7,TRBD2,TRBV5-4,-,CASSPSVTSGRRYEQYF,TGTGCCAGCAGCCCGAGCGTTACTAGCGGGAGGCGGTACGAGCAGTACTTC
TRBJ1-1,-,TRBV4-1,-,CASSPVLGRWITEAFF,TGCGCCAGCAGCCCAGTGCTCGGCCGCTGGATTACTGAAGCTTTCTTT